Listed below are T cell receptor beta chains from one sample, sequenced in a study of blood T cell repertoires in COVID-19. The data were produced by immunoSEQ multiplex PCR, yet TCRdb's version contains in-frame clones alone and is incomplete. Of tens of thousands of clones in the sample, approximately 81% are singletons; the top ten hold under 7%. The sample taken for sequencing was peripheral blood. The receptors shown here come from a woman between 55 and 75 years old with acute or convalescent COVID-19. Both conserved end residues are part of each CDR3. The D gene is left open where the match is weak. A clone size is listed for some rows: how often the clone was seen (once, few, many), or a class if it is expanded.

j_call clone_size v_call d_call cdr3_nt cdr3_aa
TRBJ2-7 . TRBV5-6 . TGTGCCAGCAGCTTGACAGGAGGAGGGTACGAGCAGTACTTC CASSLTGGGYEQYF
TRBJ1-4 . TRBV6-5 TRBD1 TGTGCCAGCAGTCGGACGGGACAGGGGAATGAAAAACTGTTTTTT CASSRTGQGNEKLFF
TRBJ1-5 . TRBV6-1 . TGTGCCAGCAGTGACAGGGGTAACTATCAGCCCCAGCATTTT CASSDRGNYQPQHF
TRBJ2-3 . TRBV29-1 TRBD1 TGCAGCGTTGGTCAGGGGGCAGCGAATACGCAGTATTTT CSVGQGAANTQYF
TRBJ1-2 . TRBV18 . TGTGCCAGCTCACCTCTCCCGGACAGCATTAACTATGGCTACACCTTC CASSPLPDSINYGYTF
TRBJ1-3 . TRBV7-9 . TGTGCCAGCAGCTCCGCTCTAGGAGGGGACACCATATATTTT CASSSALGGDTIYF
TRBJ2-1 . TRBV19 TRBD1 TGTGCCAGTAGTTACGACAGGGAGCCCTACAATGAGCAGTTCTTC CASSYDREPYNEQFF
TRBJ1-1 . TRBV9 . TGTGCCAGCAGCAGGAACAGGGAGGGACGCATGAACACTGAAGCTTTCTTT CASSRNREGRMNTEAFF
TRBJ2-3 . TRBV10-3 TRBD1 TGTGCCATCAGTGAAGACAGGGGGCGGACAGATACGCAGTATTTT CAISEDRGRTDTQYF
TRBJ2-7 . TRBV12-3/TRBV12-4 . TGTGCCAGCAGTTTTGGGAGTTCCTACGAGCAGTACTTC CASSFGSSYEQYF
TRBJ2-7 . TRBV6-2/TRBV6-3 . TGTGCCAGCAGCCTACACTACGAGCAGTACTTC CASSLHYEQYF
TRBJ2-5 . TRBV6-2/TRBV6-3 . TGTGCCAGCAGCCGGAGGGCGTTCCAAGAGACCCAGTACTTC CASSRRAFQETQYF
TRBJ1-1 once TRBV19 . TGTGCCAGTAGTGCCTATCTGAACACTGAAGCTTTCTTT CASSAYLNTEAFF
TRBJ2-1 . TRBV6-2/TRBV6-3 TRBD2 TGTGCCAGCAGTAGACTAGCGGGAGGGTACAATGAGCAGTTCTTC CASSRLAGGYNEQFF
TRBJ2-7 . TRBV6-1 TRBD2 TGTGCCAGCAGTGCGACTAGCGGGGGGGCGGGCGCCTACGAGCAGTACTTC CASSATSGGAGAYEQYF
TRBJ1-1 . TRBV5-4 . TGTGCCAGCAGCTCCTGGAGTCAGGGGAACACTGAAGCTTTCTTT CASSSWSQGNTEAFF
TRBJ1-5 . TRBV4-1 . TGCGCCAGCAGCCAAGGAACAGGAACCAATCAGCCCCAGCATTTT CASSQGTGTNQPQHF
TRBJ2-3 . TRBV7-2 . TGTGCCAGCAGCTTAGGCCAGAACACGCAGTATTTT CASSLGQNTQYF
TRBJ2-3 . TRBV4-1 . TGCGCCAGCAGCCAAGATCAGGCTTCGACAGATACGCAGTATTTT CASSQDQASTDTQYF
TRBJ1-1 . TRBV29-1 . TGCAGCGTTCCCTCCCAAGGGGACACTGAAGCTTTCTTT CSVPSQGDTEAFF
TRBJ1-1 . TRBV7-2 TRBD1 TGTGCCAGCAGCTTAGCGCAAACAGGGGGGACCACTGAAGCTTTCTTT CASSLAQTGGTTEAFF
TRBJ2-3 . TRBV19 . TGTGCCAGTAGTATCCATCGGGGGGCAACAGATACGCAGTATTTT CASSIHRGATDTQYF
TRBJ2-1 . TRBV7-9 TRBD2 TGTGCCAGCAGCTTAGGAGCCGGGGGGGAGCAGTTCTTC CASSLGAGGEQFF
TRBJ1-1 . TRBV19 TRBD1 TGTGCCAGTAGTACTCAGGGGGCCCGGGAGGTGGAAGCTTTCTTT CASSTQGAREVEAFF
TRBJ2-7 . TRBV4-2 . TGTGCCAGCAGCCCGGGTTCTGGCTACGAGCAGTACTTC CASSPGSGYEQYF
TRBJ1-5 . TRBV5-1 . TGCGCCAGCAGCTTGAGAGGGAAGGATCAGCCCCAGCATTTT CASSLRGKDQPQHF
TRBJ2-3 . TRBV19 . TGTGCCAGTAGGAGCGGAGGGGCAGATACGCAGTATTTT CASRSGGADTQYF
TRBJ2-5 . TRBV27 TRBD1 TGTGCCAGCAGTCCCTCCAGGGGGCGCCGGGAGACCCAGTACTTC CASSPSRGRRETQYF
TRBJ1-5 . TRBV15 . TGTGCCACCAGCAGAGACTCACAGGAGTATCAGCCCCAGCATTTT CATSRDSQEYQPQHF
TRBJ2-2 once TRBV7-9 . TGTGCCAGCAGCTTGACAGCGCTCTCAAACACCGGGGAGCTGTTTTTT CASSLTALSNTGELFF
TRBJ2-2 . TRBV5-6 TRBD1 TGTGCCAGCAGCGAGATCAGGGGGCGGATCGGGGAGCTGTTTTTT CASSEIRGRIGELFF
TRBJ1-1 . TRBV19 . TGTGCCAGTAGTACGGGTGGTTCCCCGACGGACACTGAAGCTTTCTTT CASSTGGSPTDTEAFF
TRBJ1-2 . TRBV6-5 TRBD1 TGTGCCAGCAGTAGACAGGGGGCGGGTGGCTACACCTTC CASSRQGAGGYTF
TRBJ1-2 medium-sized TRBV14 TRBD1 TGTGCCAGCAGCCACGGACAGGGAAGGAGCTATGGCTACACCTTC CASSHGQGRSYGYTF
TRBJ2-5 once TRBV11-3 . TGTGCCAGCAGCCGACAGTACCAAGAGACCCAGTACTTC CASSRQYQETQYF